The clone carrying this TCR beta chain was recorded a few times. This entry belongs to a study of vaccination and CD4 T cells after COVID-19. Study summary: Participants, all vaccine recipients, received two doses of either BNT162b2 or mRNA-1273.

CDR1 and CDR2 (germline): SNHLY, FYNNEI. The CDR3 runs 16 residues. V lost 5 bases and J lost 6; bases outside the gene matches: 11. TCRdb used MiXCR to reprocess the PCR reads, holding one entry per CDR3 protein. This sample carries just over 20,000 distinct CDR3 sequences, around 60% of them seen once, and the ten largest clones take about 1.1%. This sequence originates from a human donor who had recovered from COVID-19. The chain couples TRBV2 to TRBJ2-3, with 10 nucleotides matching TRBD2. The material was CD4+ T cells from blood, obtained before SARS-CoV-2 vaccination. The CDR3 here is CASSKGLADTGDTQYF. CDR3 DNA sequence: TGTGCCAGCAGTAAAGGACTAGCGGATACAGGGGATACGCAGTATTTT.